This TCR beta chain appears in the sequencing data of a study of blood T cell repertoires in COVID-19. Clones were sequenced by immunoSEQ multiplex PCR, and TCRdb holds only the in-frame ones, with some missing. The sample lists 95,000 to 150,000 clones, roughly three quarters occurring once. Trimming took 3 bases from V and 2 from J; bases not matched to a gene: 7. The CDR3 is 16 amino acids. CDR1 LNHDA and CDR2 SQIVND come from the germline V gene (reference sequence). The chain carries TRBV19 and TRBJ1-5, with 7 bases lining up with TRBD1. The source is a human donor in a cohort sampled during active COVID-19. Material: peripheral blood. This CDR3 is CASSILTGTGNQPQHF. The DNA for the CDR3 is TGTGCCAGTAGTATCCTCACAGGGACAGGCAATCAGCCCCAGCATTTT. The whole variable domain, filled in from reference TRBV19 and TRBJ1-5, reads DGGITQSPKYLFRKEGQNVTLSCEQNLNHDAMYWYRQDPGQGLRLIYYSQIVNDFQKGDIAEGYSVSREKKESFPLTVTSAQKNPTAFYLCASSILTGTGNQPQHFGDGTRLSIL.